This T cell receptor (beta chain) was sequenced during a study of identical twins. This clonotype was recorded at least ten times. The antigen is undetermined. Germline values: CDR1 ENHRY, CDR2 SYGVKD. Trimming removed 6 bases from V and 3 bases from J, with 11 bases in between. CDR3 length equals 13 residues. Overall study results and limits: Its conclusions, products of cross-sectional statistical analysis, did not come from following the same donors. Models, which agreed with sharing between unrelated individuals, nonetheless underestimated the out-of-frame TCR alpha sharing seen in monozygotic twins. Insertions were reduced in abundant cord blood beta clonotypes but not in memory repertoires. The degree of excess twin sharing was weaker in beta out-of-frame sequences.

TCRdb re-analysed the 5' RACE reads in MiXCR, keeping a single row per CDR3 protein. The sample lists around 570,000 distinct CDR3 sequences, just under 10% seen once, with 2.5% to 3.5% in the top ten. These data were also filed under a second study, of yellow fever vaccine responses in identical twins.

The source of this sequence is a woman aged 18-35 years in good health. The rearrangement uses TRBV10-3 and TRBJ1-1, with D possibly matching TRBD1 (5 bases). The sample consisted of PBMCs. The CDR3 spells CAIRPTGDTEAFF. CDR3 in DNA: TGTGCCATCAGGCCTACAGGCGACACTGAAGCTTTCTTT.